This T cell receptor (beta chain) was found in a study of shared clonotypes between healthy human individuals. The CDR3 covers 16 residues. V lost 0 bases, J lost 5 bases, and 7 bases stayed unmatched. CDR1 MNHNS and CDR2 SASEGT come from the germline V gene. For every subset, genomic DNA was evenly distributed across several immunoSEQ plates. This table comes from immunoSEQ multiplex PCR, and its TCRdb copy is limited to in-frame clones, with some not included. Of approximately 980,000 clones in the sample, about three quarters were seen once. The rearrangement joins TRBV6-1 to TRBJ2-5; the match to TRBD2 covers 9 bases. This TCR was recovered from a man aged 18-30 years in good health. Sequencing input: memory CD4+ T cells sorted from blood. Subset meaning: CD45RA-negative fraction. The CDR3 is CASSEARGLAWETQYF. In DNA, the CDR3 is TGTGCCAGCAGTGAAGCGAGGGGACTAGCTTGGGAGACCCAGTACTTC.